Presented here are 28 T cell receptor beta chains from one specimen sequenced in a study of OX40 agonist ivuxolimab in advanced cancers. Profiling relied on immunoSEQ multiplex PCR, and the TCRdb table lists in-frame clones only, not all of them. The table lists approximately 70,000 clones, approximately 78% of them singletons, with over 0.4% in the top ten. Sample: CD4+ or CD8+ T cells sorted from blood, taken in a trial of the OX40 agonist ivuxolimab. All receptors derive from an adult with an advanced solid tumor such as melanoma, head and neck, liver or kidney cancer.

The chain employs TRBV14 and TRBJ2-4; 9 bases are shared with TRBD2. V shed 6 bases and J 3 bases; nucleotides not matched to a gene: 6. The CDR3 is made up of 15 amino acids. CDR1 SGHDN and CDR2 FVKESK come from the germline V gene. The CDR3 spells CASSRGRAVKNIQYF. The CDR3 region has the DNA TGTGCCAGCAGTCGCGGGAGGGCGGTCAAAAACATTCAGTACTTC.

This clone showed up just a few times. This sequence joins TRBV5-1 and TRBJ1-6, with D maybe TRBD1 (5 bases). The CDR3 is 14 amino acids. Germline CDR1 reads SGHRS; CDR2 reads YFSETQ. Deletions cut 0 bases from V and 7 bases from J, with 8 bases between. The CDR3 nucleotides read TGCGCCAGCAGCTTGGGTCAGGGAAATTCACCCCTCCACTTT. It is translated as CASSLGQGNSPLHF.

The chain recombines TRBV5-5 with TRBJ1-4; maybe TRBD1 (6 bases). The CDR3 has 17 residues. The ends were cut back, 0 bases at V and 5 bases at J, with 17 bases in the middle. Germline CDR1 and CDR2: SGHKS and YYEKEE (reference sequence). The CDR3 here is CASSLVVGGLSNEKLFF. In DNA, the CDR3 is TGTGCCAGCAGCTTGGTGGTTGGGGGCCTTTCCAATGAAAAACTGTTTTTT.

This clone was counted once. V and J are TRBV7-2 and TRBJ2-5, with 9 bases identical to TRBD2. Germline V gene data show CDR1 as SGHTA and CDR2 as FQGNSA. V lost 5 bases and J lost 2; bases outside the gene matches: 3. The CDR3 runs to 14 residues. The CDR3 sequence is CASSVSGRQETQYF. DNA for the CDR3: TGTGCCAGCAGCGTAAGCGGGAGGCAAGAGACCCAGTACTTC.

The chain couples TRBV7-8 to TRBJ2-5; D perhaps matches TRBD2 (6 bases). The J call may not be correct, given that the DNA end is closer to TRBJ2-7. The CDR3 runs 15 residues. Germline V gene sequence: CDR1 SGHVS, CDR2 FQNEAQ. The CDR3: CASSLGSGFRYEQYF. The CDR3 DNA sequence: TGTGCCAGCAGCTTAGGGAGCGGGTTTAGGTACGAGCAGTACTTC.

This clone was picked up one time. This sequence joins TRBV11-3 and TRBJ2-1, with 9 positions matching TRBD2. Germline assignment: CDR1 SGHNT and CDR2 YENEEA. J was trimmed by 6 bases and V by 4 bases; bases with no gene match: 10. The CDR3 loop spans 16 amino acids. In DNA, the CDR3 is TGTGCCAGCAGCTCGAGGGCGGGAGGGCCAGGCAATGAGCAGTTCTTC. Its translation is CASSSRAGGPGNEQFF.

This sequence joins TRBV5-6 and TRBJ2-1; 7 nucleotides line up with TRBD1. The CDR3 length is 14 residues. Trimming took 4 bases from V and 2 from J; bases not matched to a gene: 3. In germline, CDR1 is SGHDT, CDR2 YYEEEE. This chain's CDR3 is CASSPDRAYNEQFF. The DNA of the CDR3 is TGTGCCAGCAGCCCAGACAGGGCCTACAATGAGCAGTTCTTC.

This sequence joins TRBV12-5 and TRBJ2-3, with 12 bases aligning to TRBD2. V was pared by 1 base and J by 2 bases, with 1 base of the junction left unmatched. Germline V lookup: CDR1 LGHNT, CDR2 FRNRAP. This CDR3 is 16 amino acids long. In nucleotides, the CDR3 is TGTGCTAGTGGTTTGGGACTAGCGGGAGACACAGATACGCAGTATTTT. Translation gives CASGLGLAGDTDTQYF.

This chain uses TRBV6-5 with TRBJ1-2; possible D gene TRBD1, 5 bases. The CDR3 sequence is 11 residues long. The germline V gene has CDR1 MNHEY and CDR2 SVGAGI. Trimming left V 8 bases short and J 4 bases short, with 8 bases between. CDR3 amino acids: CASAGTYGYTF. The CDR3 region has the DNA TGTGCCAGCGCTGGGACCTATGGCTACACCTTC.

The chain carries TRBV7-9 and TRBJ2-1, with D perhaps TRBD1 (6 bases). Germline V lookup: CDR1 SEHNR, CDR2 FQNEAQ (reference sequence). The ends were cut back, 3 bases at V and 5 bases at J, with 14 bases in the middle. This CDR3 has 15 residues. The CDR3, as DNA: TGTGCCAGCAGCTTGAGACAGGATAATAACAATGAGCAGTTCTTC. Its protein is CASSLRQDNNNEQFF.

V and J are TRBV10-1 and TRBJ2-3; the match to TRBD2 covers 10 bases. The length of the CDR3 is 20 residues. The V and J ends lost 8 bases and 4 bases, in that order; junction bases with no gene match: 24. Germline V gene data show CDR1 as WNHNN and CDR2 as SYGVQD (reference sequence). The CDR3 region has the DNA TGCGCCAGCGGACCCCTTACCCGCAGTGAGGGACTAGCGTTACCAGATACGCAGTATTTT. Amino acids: CASGPLTRSEGLALPDTQYF.

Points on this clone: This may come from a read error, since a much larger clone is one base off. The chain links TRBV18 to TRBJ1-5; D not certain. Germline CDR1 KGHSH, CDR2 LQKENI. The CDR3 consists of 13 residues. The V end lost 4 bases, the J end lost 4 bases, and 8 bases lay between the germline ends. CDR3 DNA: TGTGCCAGCTCACTCGGCAGAAATCAGCCCCAGCATTTT. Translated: CASSLGRNQPQHF.

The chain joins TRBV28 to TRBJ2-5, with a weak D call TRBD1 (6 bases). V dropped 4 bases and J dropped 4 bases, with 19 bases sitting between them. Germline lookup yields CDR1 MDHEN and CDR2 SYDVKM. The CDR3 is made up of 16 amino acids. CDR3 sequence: CASSSLRTGRGETQYF. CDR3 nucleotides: TGTGCCAGCAGTTCCCTTCGTACAGGGAGAGGAGAGACCCAGTACTTC.

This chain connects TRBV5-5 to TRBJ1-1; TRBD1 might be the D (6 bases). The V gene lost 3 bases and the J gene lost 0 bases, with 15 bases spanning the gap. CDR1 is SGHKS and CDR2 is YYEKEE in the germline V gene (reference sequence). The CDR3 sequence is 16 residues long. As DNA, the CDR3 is TGTGCCAGCAGCTCCGGGACACCACTAATGAACACTGAAGCTTTCTTT. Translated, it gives CASSSGTPLMNTEAFF. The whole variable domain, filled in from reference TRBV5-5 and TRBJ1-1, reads DAGVTQSPTHLIKTRGQQVTLRCSPISGHKSVSWYQQVLGQGPQFIFQYYEKEERGRGNFPDRFSARQFPNYSSELNVNALLLGDSALYLCASSSGTPLMNTEAFFGQGTRLTVV.

Written as DNA, the CDR3 is TGTGCCAGCAGCTTATTAGGGCTGGCCACTGAAGCTTTCTTT. This encodes CASSLLGLATEAFF. The rearrangement uses TRBV7-9 and TRBJ1-1; D is uncertain. Germline loops: CDR1 SEHNR, CDR2 FQNEAQ (reference sequence). V lost 2 bases, J lost 4 bases, and 11 bases lay in between. The CDR3 is 14 residues long.

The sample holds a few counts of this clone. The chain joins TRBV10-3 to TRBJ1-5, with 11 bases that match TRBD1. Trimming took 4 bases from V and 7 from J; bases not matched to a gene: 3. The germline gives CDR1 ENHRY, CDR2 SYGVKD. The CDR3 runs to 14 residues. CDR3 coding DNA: TGTGCCATCAGTGTAAGGGACAGGGGGCAGCCCCAGCATTTT. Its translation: CAISVRDRGQPQHF.

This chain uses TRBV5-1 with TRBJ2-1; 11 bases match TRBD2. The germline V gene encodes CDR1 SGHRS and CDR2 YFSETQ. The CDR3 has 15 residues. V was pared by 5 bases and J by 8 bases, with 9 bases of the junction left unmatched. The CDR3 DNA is TGCGCCAGCAGTGAGACTAGCGGGATAGTCTATGAGCAGTTCTTC. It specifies CASSETSGIVYEQFF.

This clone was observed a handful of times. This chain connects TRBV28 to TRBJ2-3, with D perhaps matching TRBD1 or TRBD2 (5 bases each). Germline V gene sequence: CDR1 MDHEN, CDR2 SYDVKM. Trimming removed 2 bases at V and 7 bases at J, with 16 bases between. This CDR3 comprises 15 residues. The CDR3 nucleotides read TGTGCCAGCAGTTTACGGGGACGGGTGGTATATACGCAGTATTTT. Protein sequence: CASSLRGRVVYTQYF.

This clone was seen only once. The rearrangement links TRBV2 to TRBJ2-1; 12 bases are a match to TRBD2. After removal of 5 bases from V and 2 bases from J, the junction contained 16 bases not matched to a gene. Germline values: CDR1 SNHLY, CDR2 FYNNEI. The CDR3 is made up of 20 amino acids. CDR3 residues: CASSPGQGAASGGAYNEQFF. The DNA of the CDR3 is TGTGCCAGCAGTCCGGGACAGGGTGCTGCTAGCGGGGGGGCCTACAATGAGCAGTTCTTC.

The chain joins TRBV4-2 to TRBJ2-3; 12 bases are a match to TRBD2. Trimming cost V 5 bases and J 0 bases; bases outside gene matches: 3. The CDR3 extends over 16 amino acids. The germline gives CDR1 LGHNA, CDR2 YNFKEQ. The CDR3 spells CASSSGTSGSTDTQYF. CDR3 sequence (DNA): TGTGCCAGCAGCTCCGGGACTAGCGGGAGCACAGATACGCAGTATTTT.

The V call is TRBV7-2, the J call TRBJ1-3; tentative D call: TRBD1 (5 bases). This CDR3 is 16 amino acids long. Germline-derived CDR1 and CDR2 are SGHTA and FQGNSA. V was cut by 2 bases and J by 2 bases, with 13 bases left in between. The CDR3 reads CASSLRGGGTGNTIYF. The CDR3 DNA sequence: TGTGCCAGCAGCTTAAGAGGCGGGGGAACTGGAAACACCATATATTTT.

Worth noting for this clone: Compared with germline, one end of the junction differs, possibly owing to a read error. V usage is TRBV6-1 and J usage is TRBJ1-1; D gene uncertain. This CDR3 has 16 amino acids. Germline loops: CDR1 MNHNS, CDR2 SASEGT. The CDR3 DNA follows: TGTGCCAGCAGTGAAGGGGCTGCCCGAACGAACGCTGAAGCTTTCTTT. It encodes CASSEGAARTNAEAFF.

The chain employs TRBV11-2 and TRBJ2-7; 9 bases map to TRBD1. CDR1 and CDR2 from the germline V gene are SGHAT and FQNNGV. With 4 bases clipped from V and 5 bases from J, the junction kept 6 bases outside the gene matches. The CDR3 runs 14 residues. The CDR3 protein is CASSSGTGSHEQYF. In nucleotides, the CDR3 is TGTGCCAGCAGCTCCGGGACAGGGTCCCACGAGCAGTACTTC.

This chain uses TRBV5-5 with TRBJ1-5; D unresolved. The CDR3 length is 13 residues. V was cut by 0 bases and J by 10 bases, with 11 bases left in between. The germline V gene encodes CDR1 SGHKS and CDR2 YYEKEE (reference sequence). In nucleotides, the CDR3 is TGTGCCAGCAGCTTGGGAGCCAACCCTCCCCAGCATTTT. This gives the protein CASSLGANPPQHF. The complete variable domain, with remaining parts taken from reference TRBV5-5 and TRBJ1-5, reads DAGVTQSPTHLIKTRGQQVTLRCSPISGHKSVSWYQQVLGQGPQFIFQYYEKEERGRGNFPDRFSARQFPNYSSELNVNALLLGDSALYLCASSLGANPPQHFGDGTRLSIL.

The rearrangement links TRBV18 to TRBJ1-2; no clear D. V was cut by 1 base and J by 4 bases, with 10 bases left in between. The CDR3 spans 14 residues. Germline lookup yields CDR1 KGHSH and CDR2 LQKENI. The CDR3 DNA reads TGTGCCAGCTCACCACAGACCGTCGTCTATGGCTACACCTTC. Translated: CASSPQTVVYGYTF.

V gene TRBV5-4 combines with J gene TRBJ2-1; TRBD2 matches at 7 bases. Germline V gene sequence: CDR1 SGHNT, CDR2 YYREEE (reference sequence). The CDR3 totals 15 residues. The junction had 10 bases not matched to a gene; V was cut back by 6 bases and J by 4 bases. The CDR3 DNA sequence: TGTGCCAGCACTCCCAGTGGGGGAGGGTACAATGAGCAGTTCTTC. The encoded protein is CASTPSGGGYNEQFF.

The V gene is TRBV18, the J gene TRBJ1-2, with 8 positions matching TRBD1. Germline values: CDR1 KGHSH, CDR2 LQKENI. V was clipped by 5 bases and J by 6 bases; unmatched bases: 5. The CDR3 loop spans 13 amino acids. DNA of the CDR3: TGTGCCAGCTCAGCGGGACAGGTGGATGGCTACACCTTC. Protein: CASSAGQVDGYTF.

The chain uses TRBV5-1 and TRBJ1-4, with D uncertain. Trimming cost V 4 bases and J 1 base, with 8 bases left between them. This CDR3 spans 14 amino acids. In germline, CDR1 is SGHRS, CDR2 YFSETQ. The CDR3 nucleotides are TGCGCCAGCAGCAAGGACGTAACTAATGAAAAACTGTTTTTT. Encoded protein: CASSKDVTNEKLFF. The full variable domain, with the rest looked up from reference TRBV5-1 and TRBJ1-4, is KAGVTQTPRYLIKTRGQQVTLSCSPISGHRSVSWYQQTPGQGLQFLFEYFSETQRNKGNFPGRFSGRQFSNSRSEMNVSTLELGDSALYLCASSKDVTNEKLFFGSGTQLSVL.